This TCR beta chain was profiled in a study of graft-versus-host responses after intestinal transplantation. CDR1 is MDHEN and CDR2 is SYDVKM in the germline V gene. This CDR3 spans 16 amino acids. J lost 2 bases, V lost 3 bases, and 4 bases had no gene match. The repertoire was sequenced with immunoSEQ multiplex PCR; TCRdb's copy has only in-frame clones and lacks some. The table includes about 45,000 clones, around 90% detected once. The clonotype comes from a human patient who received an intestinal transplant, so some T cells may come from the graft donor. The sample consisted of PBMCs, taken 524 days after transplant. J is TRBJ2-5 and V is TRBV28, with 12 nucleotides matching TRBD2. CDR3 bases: TGTGCCAGCAGTTTCGGACTAGCGGGGACACAAGAGACCCAGTACTTC. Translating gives CASSFGLAGTQETQYF.